A selection of T cell receptor beta chains follows, all from one sample in a study of cytomegalovirus exposure and HLA in healthy donors. TCRdb's copy holds only in-frame clones and misses some; the assay was immunoSEQ multiplex PCR. Here the sample table reports about 190,000 clones. Sequenced material: PBMCs. The receptors shown here come from a woman aged 30 to 39 in good health and CMV-seropositive. The CDR3 runs from the conserved cysteine through the conserved F or W. A D gene is named only where the DNA matches it firmly.

J gene | D gene | V gene | CDR3 DNA | CDR3 protein
TRBJ2-3 | NA | TRBV28 | TGTGCCAGCAGTTTATACGGCGGGACTAGCACAGATACGCAGTATTTT | CASSLYGGTSTDTQYF
TRBJ2-1 | TRBD1 | TRBV25-1 | TGTGCCAGCAGAGGAGGACAGGTCTCCTACAATGAGCAGTTCTTC | CASRGGQVSYNEQFF
TRBJ2-1 | NA | TRBV7-9 | TGTGCCAGTGCTCTATCGGTCTACAATGAGCAGTTCTTC | CASALSVYNEQFF
TRBJ2-7 | TRBD1 | TRBV7-2 | TGTGCCAGCAGCTTAGTCGGGACAGGCTTGACCTACGAGCAGTACTTC | CASSLVGTGLTYEQYF
TRBJ1-1 | TRBD1 | TRBV28 | TGTGCCAGCTCGACAGGGGGGCACACTGAAGCTTTCTTT | CASSTGGHTEAFF
TRBJ2-3 | TRBD2 | TRBV27 | TGTGCCAGCAGTTTATTAAAGCGGGGGGGCCTAGATACGCAGTATTTT | CASSLLKRGGLDTQYF
TRBJ2-7 | TRBD2 | TRBV7-2 | TGTGCCAGCAGCTCGCGGGGCGGGAGAAACGAGCAGTACTTC | CASSSRGGRNEQYF
TRBJ1-4 | NA | TRBV4-1 | TGCGCCAGCAGCCAAGATTGGGCAGACCCATCCCGTAATGAAAAACTGTTTTTT | CASSQDWADPSRNEKLFF
TRBJ2-5 | TRBD1 | TRBV10-3 | TGTGCCATACAGGGGGACCAAGAGACCCAGTACTTC | CAIQGDQETQYF
TRBJ2-3 | NA | TRBV29-1 | TGCAGCGAGAGACAGGTAACAGATACGCAGTATTTT | CSERQVTDTQYF
TRBJ2-5 | TRBD1 | TRBV7-6 | TGTGCCAGCAGCTCGACAGGGAGCCGGAGTGAGACCCAGTACTTC | CASSSTGSRSETQYF
TRBJ2-7 | TRBD2 | TRBV4-3 | TGCGCCAGCAGCGCCCTAGCGGGAGCCGAGCAGTACTTC | CASSALAGAEQYF
TRBJ1-1 | TRBD1 | TRBV6-4 | TGTGCCAGCAGCTTGATGACAGGGGGCGAACCTGAAGCTTTCTTT | CASSLMTGGEPEAFF
TRBJ1-1 | NA | TRBV28 | TGTGCCAGCAGCGAGGGGGGGTTAGACACTGAAGCTTTCTTT | CASSEGGLDTEAFF
TRBJ2-5 | TRBD2 | TRBV5-1 | TGCGCCAGCAGCTTGGTAGGCGGGGGGCTGGTTGAGACCCAGTACTTC | CASSLVGGGLVETQYF